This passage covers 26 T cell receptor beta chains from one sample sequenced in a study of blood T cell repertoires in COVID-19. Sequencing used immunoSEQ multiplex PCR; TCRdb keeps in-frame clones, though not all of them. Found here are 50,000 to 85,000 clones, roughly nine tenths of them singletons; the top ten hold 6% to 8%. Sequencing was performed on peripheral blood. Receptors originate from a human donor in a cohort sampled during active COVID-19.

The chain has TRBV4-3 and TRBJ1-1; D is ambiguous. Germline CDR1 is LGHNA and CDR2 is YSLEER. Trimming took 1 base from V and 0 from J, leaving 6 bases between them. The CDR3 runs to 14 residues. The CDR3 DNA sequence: TGCGCCAGCAGCCAAGCTACAGTGAACACTGAAGCTTTCTTT. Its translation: CASSQATVNTEAFF.

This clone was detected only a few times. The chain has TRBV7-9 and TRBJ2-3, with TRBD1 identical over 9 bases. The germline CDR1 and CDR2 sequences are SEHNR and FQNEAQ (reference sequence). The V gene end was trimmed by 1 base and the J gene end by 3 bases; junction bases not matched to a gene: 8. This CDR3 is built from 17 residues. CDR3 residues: CASSLDVQGQGTDTQYF. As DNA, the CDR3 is TGTGCCAGCAGCTTAGATGTCCAGGGACAGGGAACAGATACGCAGTATTTT.

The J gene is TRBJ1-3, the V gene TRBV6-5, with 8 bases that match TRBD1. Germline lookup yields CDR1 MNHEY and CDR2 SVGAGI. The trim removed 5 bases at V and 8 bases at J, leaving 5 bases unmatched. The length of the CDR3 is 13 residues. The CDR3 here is CASSKTGADTIYF. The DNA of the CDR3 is TGTGCCAGCAGTAAGACAGGGGCGGACACCATATATTTT.

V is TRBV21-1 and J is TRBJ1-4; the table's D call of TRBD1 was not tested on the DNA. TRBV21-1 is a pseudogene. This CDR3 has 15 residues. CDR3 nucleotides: TGTGCCAGCAGCAACAGTCCAGGGGGGCGGGAAAAACTGTTTTTT. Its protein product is CASSNSPGGREKLFF.

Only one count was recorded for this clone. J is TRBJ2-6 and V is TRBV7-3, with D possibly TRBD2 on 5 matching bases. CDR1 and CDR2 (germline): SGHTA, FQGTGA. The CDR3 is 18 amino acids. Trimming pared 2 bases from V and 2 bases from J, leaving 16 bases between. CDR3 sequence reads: CASSLRGQRNPGANVLTF. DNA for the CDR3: TGTGCCAGCAGCTTACGGGGTCAAAGGAATCCTGGGGCCAACGTCCTGACTTTC.

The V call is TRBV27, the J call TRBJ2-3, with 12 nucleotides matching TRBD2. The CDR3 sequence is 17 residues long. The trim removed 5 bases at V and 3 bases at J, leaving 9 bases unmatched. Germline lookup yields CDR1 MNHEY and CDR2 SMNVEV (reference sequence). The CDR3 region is CASSPLQTSGSTDTQYF. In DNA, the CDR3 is TGTGCCAGCAGTCCGCTCCAGACTAGCGGGAGTACAGATACGCAGTATTTT.

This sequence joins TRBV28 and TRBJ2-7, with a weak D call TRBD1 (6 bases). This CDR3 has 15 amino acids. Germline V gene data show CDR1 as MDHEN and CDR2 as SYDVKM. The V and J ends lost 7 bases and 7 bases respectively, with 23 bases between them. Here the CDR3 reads CASTLSPGQSGEQYF. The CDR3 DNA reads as TGTGCCAGCACCCTCTCTCCAGGACAGTCGGGAGAGCAGTACTTC.

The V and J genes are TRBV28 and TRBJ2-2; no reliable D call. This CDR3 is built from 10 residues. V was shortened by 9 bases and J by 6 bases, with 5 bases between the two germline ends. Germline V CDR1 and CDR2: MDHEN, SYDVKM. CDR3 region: CARGAGELFF. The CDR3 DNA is TGTGCCAGGGGCGCCGGGGAGCTGTTTTTT.

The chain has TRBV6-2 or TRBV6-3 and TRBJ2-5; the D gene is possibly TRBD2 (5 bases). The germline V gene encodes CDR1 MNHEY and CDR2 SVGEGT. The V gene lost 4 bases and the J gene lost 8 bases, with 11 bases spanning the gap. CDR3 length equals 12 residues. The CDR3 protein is CASSSRGSTQYF. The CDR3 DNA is TGTGCCAGCAGTTCGCGAGGGTCAACCCAGTACTTC.

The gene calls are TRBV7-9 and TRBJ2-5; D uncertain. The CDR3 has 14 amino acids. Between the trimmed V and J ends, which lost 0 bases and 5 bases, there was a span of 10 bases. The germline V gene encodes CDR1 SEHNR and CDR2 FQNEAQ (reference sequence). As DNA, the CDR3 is TGTGCCAGCAGCTTAGCGGCCGGGTCGGAGACCCAGTACTTC. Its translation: CASSLAAGSETQYF. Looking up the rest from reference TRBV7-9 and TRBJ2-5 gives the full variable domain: DTGVSQNPRHKITKRGQNVTFRCDPISEHNRLYWYRQTLGQGPEFLTYFQNEAQLEKSRLLSDRFSAERPKGSFSTLEIQRTEQGDSAMYLCASSLAAGSETQYFGPGTRLLVL.

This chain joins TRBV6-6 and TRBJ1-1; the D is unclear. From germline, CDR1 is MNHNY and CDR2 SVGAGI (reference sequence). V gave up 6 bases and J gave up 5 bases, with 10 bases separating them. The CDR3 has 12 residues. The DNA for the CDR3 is TGTGCCAGCAGGTCTCCGGGAACTGAAGCTTTCTTT. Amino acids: CASRSPGTEAFF.

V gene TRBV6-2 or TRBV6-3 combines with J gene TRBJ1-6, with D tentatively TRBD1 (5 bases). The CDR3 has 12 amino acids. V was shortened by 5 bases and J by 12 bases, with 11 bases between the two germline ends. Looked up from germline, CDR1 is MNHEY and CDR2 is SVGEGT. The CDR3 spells CASSRGSGPLHF. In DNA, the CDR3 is TGTGCCAGCAGTAGGGGCTCCGGACCCCTCCACTTT.

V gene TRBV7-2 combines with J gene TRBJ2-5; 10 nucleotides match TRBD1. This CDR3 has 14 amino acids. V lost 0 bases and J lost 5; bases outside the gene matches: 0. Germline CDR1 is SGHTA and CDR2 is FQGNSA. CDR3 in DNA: TGTGCCAGCAGCTTAGCGGGACAGGGGGAGACCCAGTACTTC. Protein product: CASSLAGQGETQYF.

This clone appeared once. The CDR3 nucleotides are TGTGCCAGCAGTGAAGCGCGGGGGGGTGGTGGCTACACCTTC. Encoded protein: CASSEARGGGGYTF. The chain couples TRBV2 to TRBJ1-2, with D perhaps TRBD1 (5 bases). Looked up from germline, CDR1 is SNHLY and CDR2 is FYNNEI. V lost 0 bases and J 7 bases, leaving 12 bases between the germline ends. The CDR3 consists of 14 residues.

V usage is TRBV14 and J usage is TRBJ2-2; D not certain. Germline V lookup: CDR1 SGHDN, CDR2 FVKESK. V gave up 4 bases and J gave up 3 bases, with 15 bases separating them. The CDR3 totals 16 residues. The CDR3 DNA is TGTGCCAGCAGCCCGCCGAGGCTAACTTACACCGGGGAGCTGTTTTTT. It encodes CASSPPRLTYTGELFF.

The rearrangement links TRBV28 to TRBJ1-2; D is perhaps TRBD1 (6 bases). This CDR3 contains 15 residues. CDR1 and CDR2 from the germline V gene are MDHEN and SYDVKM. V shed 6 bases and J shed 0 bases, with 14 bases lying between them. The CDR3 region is CASRGRTETNYGYTF. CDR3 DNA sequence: TGTGCCAGCAGGGGTCGGACAGAGACTAACTATGGCTACACCTTC.

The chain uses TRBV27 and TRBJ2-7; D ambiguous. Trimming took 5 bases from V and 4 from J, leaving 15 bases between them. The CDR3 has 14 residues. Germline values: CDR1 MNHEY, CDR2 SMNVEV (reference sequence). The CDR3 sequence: CASSLERDRYEQYF. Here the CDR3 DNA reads TGTGCCAGCAGTCTCGAGCGCGATAGGTACGAGCAGTACTTC.

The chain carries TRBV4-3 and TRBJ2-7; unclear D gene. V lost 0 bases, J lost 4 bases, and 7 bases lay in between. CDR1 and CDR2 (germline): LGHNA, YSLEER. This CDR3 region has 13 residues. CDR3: CASSQDLGYEQYF. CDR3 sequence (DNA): TGCGCCAGCAGCCAAGATCTCGGGTACGAGCAGTACTTC.

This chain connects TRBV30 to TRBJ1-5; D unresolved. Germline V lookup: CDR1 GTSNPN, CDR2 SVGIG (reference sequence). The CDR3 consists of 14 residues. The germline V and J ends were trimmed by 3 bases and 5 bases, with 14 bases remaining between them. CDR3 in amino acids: CAWSAWTTDQPQHF. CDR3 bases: TGTGCCTGGAGCGCCTGGACTACGGATCAGCCCCAGCATTTT.

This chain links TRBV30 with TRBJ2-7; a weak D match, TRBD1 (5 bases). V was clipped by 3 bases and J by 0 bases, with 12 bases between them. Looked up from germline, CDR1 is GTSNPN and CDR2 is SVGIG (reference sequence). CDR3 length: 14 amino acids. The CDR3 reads CAWRPNRSSYEQYF. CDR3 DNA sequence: TGTGCCTGGAGGCCTAACAGGTCCTCCTACGAGCAGTACTTC.

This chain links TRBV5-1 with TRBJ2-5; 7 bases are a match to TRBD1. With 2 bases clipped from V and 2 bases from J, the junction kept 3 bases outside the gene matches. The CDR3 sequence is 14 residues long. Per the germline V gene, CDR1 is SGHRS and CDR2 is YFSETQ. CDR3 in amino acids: CASSLGTEQETQYF. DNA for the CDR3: TGCGCCAGCAGCTTAGGGACAGAGCAAGAGACCCAGTACTTC.

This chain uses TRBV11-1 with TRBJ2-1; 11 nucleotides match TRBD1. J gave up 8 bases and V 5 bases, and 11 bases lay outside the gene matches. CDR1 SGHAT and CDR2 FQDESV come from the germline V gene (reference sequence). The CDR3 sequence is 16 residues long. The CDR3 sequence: CASSPSGTGGSDEQFF. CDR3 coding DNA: TGTGCCAGCAGCCCCTCAGGGACAGGGGGTTCGGATGAGCAGTTCTTC.

The CDR3 nucleotides read TGCAGTGCCCAACGGGTCACTGAAGCTTTCTTT. This encodes CSAQRVTEAFF. This rearrangement joins TRBV20-1 to TRBJ1-1; D unclear. Germline V gene lookup returns CDR1 DFQATT and CDR2 SNEGSKA (reference sequence). Trimming stripped 6 bases from V and 4 bases from J, with 9 bases between. The length of the CDR3 is 11 residues.

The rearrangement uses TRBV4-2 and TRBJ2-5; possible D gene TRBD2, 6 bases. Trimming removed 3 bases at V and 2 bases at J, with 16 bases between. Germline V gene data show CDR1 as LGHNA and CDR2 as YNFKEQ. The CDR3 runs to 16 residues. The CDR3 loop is CASSQVRDAGQETQYF. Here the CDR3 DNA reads TGTGCCAGCAGCCAGGTGCGCGACGCGGGGCAAGAGACCCAGTACTTC.

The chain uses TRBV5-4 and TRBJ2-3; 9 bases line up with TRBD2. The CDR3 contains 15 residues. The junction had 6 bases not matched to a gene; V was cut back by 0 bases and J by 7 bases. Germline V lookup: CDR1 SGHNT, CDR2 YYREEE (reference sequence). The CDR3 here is CASSLGHSGRNTQYF. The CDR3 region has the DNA TGTGCCAGCAGCTTGGGACACAGCGGGAGGAATACGCAGTATTTT.

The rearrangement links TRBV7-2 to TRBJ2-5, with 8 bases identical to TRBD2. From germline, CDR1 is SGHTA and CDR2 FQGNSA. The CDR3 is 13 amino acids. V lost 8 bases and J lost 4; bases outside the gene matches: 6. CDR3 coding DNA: TGTGCCAGCGGGCTAGCGGGCCCAGAGACCCAGTACTTC. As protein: CASGLAGPETQYF.